The present TCR beta chain was sequenced within a study of T cell repertoires in cytomegalovirus infection. The junction had 7 bases not matched to a gene; V was cut back by 4 bases and J by 4 bases. The CDR3 length is 15 residues. Per the germline V gene, CDR1 is SGHAT and CDR2 is FQNNGV. This clonotype showed up just a few times. The antigen remains undetermined. TCRdb fed the reads into MiXCR, producing one record per CDR3 protein. The repertoire holds about 740,000 distinct CDR3 sequences, with around a third as singletons. The material sequenced was cultured PBMCs, taken from culture after CMV antigen stimulation. The chain uses TRBV11-2 and TRBJ2-1; TRBD1 agrees at 7 bases. This clonotype originated in a human donor in good health (CMV status not recorded). Some clones in this sample may be carry-over from other donors' samples. The CDR3 here is CASSWTGQPYNEQFF. The DNA for the CDR3 is TGTGCCAGCAGCTGGACGGGACAGCCTTACAATGAGCAGTTCTTC.